The sequence of this TCR beta chain was determined in a study of human T cells and chemical hapten exposure. Study-level information: Patches that contained 0.01% DPC were applied to the upper back and read at 6 days.

The CDR3 totals 20 residues. CDR1 and CDR2 (germline): SEHNR, FQNEAQ (reference sequence). V was cut by 1 base and J by 1 base, with 25 bases left in between. Indicated time point: patch test 2, 6 weeks after DPC sensitization. Indicated treatment: therapeutic diphenylcyclopropenone sensitization with weekly scalp DPC. Phlebotomy was performed prior to application of every patch test. Using its own MiXCR run on the RACE reads, TCRdb lists one record per CDR3 protein. The sample holds 35,000 to 50,000 distinct CDR3 sequences, about 9.8% seen once. In its sample, this clonotype was seen many times. The chain links TRBV7-9 to TRBJ2-5; either TRBD1 or TRBD2 may supply D (6 bases each). This TCR was sampled from a middle-aged woman with alopecia areata. Some clones in this sample may be carry-over from other donors' samples. The source was whole blood, collected in connection with sensitization to the hapten diphenylcyclopropenone (DPC). Written as DNA, the CDR3 is TGTGCCAGCAGCTTAGGATCCGGGGGCGCCGGTTTTAGGGTCCAAGAGACCCAGTACTTC. Translating it yields CASSLGSGGAGFRVQETQYF. Filled out from reference TRBV7-9 and TRBJ2-5, the complete variable domain reads DTGVSQNPRHKITKRGQNVTFRCDPISEHNRLYWYRQTLGQGPEFLTYFQNEAQLEKSRLLSDRFSAERPKGSFSTLEIQRTEQGDSAMYLCASSLGSGGAGFRVQETQYFGPGTRLLVL.